This T cell receptor (beta chain) is drawn from a study of shared clonotypes between healthy human individuals. The naive CD8 population came from CD45RO-negative cells selected for CCR7, without terminally differentiated effector memory CD45RA+ cells. Repertoires were generated with immunoSEQ multiplex PCR, while TCRdb's copy carries only in-frame clones and drops some. The table shows 1.5 million to 2.5 million clones, with about 94% occurring only once. The origin of this receptor is a young man in good health. Sequenced material: naive CD8+ T cells sorted from blood.

The CDR3 region is CASSSSSPDTQYF. The CDR3 nucleotides are TGTGCCAGCAGCTCAAGTTCTCCAGATACGCAGTATTTT. V and J are TRBV11-2 and TRBJ2-3; D unresolved. V gave up 4 bases and J gave up 4 bases, with 9 bases separating them. The CDR3 loop spans 13 amino acids. Germline CDR1 SGHAT, CDR2 FQNNGV. Based on the CDR3 plus reference TRBV11-2 and TRBJ2-3, the full variable domain is EAGVAQSPRYKIIEKRQSVAFWCNPISGHATLYWYQQILGQGPKLLIQFQNNGVVDDSQLPKDRFSAERLKGVDSTLKIQPAKLEDSAVYLCASSSSSPDTQYFGPGTRLTVL.